Listed below are T cell receptor beta chains from one sample, sequenced in a study of control samples from healthy donors and cancer patients. The method was immunoSEQ multiplex PCR; TCRdb's version includes in-frame clones alone and lacks a portion of them. The profile shows about 65,000 clones, 90% of them singletons. The sample was PBMCs. The receptor set was obtained from a woman aged 50 to 60 with colorectal cancer. Each CDR3 is given with its conserved first and last residue. Fields, in order: V gene, clone size, J gene, D gene, CDR3 protein, CDR3 DNA. A D gene is named only where the DNA matches it firmly. Clone size is shown for a subset of rows, as once, few, many or a class of expanded clone.

v_gene: TRBV27; abundance: NA; j_gene: TRBJ1-6; d_gene: TRBD1; CDR3aa: CASSLRQGNSPLHF; CDR3nt: TGTGCCAGCAGTTTAAGACAGGGGAATTCACCCCTCCACTTT
v_gene: TRBV19; abundance: NA; j_gene: TRBJ1-1; d_gene: NA; CDR3aa: CASSKQKGNTEAFF; CDR3nt: TGTGCCAGTAGCAAACAAAAGGGGAACACTGAAGCTTTCTTT
v_gene: TRBV20-1; abundance: NA; j_gene: TRBJ2-5; d_gene: NA; CDR3aa: CSAKGVPQYF; CDR3nt: TGCAGTGCTAAGGGGGTGCCCCAGTACTTC
v_gene: TRBV28; abundance: NA; j_gene: TRBJ1-2; d_gene: TRBD1; CDR3aa: CASSLQGARGYTF; CDR3nt: TGTGCCAGCAGCCTACAGGGGGCGCGGGGCTACACCTTC
v_gene: TRBV2; abundance: NA; j_gene: TRBJ2-5; d_gene: NA; CDR3aa: CASRTEETQYF; CDR3nt: TGTGCCAGCAGAACCGAAGAGACCCAGTACTTC
v_gene: TRBV27; abundance: NA; j_gene: TRBJ1-6; d_gene: NA; CDR3aa: CASKTNIREYNSPLHF; CDR3nt: TGTGCCAGCAAGACCAACATCCGGGAATATAATTCACCCCTCCACTTT
v_gene: TRBV10-3; abundance: few; j_gene: TRBJ1-1; d_gene: NA; CDR3aa: CAISAEQGPGPTEAFF; CDR3nt: TGTGCCATCAGTGCAGAACAGGGTCCCGGGCCCACTGAAGCTTTCTTT
v_gene: TRBV28; abundance: once; j_gene: TRBJ1-2; d_gene: NA; CDR3aa: CATLTPGLRGYTF; CDR3nt: TGTGCCACCCTAACCCCGGGACTTAGGGGCTACACCTTC
v_gene: TRBV19; abundance: NA; j_gene: TRBJ1-5; d_gene: NA; CDR3aa: CASSIGGADQPQHF; CDR3nt: TGTGCCAGTAGTATTGGGGGGGCGGACCAGCCCCAGCATTTT
v_gene: TRBV7-8; abundance: NA; j_gene: TRBJ2-7; d_gene: NA; CDR3aa: CASSLERRAAAGGRIEQYF; CDR3nt: TGTGCCAGCAGCTTAGAGAGACGCGCGGCCGCCGGGGGCCGGATCGAGCAGTACTTC
v_gene: TRBV5-1; abundance: NA; j_gene: TRBJ1-1; d_gene: NA; CDR3aa: CASSFLGKDTEAFF; CDR3nt: TGCGCCAGCAGCTTCCTGGGTAAGGACACTGAAGCTTTCTTT
v_gene: TRBV2; abundance: NA; j_gene: TRBJ1-4; d_gene: NA; CDR3aa: CASFGRGEKLFF; CDR3nt: TGTGCCAGCTTCGGGAGGGGGGAAAAACTGTTTTTT
v_gene: TRBV27; abundance: NA; j_gene: TRBJ1-5; d_gene: NA; CDR3aa: CASSLMGVGVGQPQHF; CDR3nt: TGTGCCAGCAGTTTAATGGGGGTGGGTGTGGGTCAGCCCCAGCATTTT
v_gene: TRBV12-3/TRBV12-4; abundance: NA; j_gene: TRBJ1-2; d_gene: NA; CDR3aa: CASGVGGAGGYTF; CDR3nt: TGTGCCAGCGGCGTTGGGGGAGCAGGTGGCTACACCTTC
v_gene: TRBV19; abundance: NA; j_gene: TRBJ2-5; d_gene: TRBD2; CDR3aa: CASSIGPWGGETQYF; CDR3nt: TGTGCCAGTAGTATTGGTCCATGGGGAGGGGAGACCCAGTACTTC
v_gene: TRBV6-5; abundance: NA; j_gene: TRBJ2-7; d_gene: TRBD2; CDR3aa: CASKGAGGPAYEQYF; CDR3nt: TGTGCCAGCAAAGGAGCGGGAGGACCCGCCTACGAGCAGTACTTC
v_gene: TRBV7-8; abundance: NA; j_gene: TRBJ1-2; d_gene: TRBD1; CDR3aa: CASSPRTGPGGYTF; CDR3nt: TGTGCCAGCAGCCCCCGGACAGGGCCTGGTGGCTACACCTTC
v_gene: TRBV24-1; abundance: once; j_gene: TRBJ1-2; d_gene: TRBD1; CDR3aa: CATNADRGADYTF; CDR3nt: TGTGCCACCAACGCAGACAGGGGGGCGGACTACACCTTC
v_gene: TRBV6-5; abundance: NA; j_gene: TRBJ1-2; d_gene: NA; CDR3aa: CASRTPRVGGYTF; CDR3nt: TGTGCCAGCAGGACCCCAAGAGTTGGTGGCTACACCTTC
v_gene: TRBV7-7; abundance: once; j_gene: TRBJ2-1; d_gene: TRBD2; CDR3aa: CASSFGIRRGEDEQFF; CDR3nt: TGTGCTAGCAGCTTCGGCATAAGGCGGGGGGAGGATGAGCAGTTCTTC
v_gene: TRBV5-1; abundance: NA; j_gene: TRBJ2-6; d_gene: NA; CDR3aa: CASSDTGTGANVLTF; CDR3nt: TGCGCCAGCAGCGACACAGGGACTGGGGCCAACGTCCTGACTTTC
v_gene: TRBV7-9; abundance: NA; j_gene: TRBJ2-1; d_gene: TRBD1; CDR3aa: CASRSGGDYNEQFF; CDR3nt: TGTGCCAGCAGATCAGGGGGCGACTACAATGAGCAGTTCTTC
v_gene: TRBV5-8; abundance: NA; j_gene: TRBJ1-4; d_gene: NA; CDR3aa: CASSHDPEGEKLFF; CDR3nt: TGTGCCAGCAGCCACGATCCCGAGGGCGAAAAACTGTTTTTT
v_gene: TRBV27; abundance: NA; j_gene: TRBJ2-7; d_gene: NA; CDR3aa: CASSLSARFRTYEQYF; CDR3nt: TGTGCCAGCAGTTTATCTGCGCGGTTCCGAACCTACGAGCAGTACTTC
v_gene: TRBV13; abundance: NA; j_gene: TRBJ2-1; d_gene: TRBD2; CDR3aa: CASSSRTSGGSITYNEQFF; CDR3nt: TGTGCCAGCAGCTCCCGGACTAGCGGGGGGTCTATAACCTACAATGAGCAGTTCTTC
v_gene: TRBV5-1; abundance: NA; j_gene: TRBJ2-1; d_gene: TRBD2; CDR3aa: CASSPSGLYNEQFF; CDR3nt: TGCGCCAGCAGCCCTAGCGGATTGTACAATGAGCAGTTCTTC
v_gene: TRBV25-1; abundance: NA; j_gene: TRBJ1-2; d_gene: NA; CDR3aa: CASSKGSVRGYTF; CDR3nt: TGTGCCAGCAGTAAGGGTAGCGTTCGTGGCTACACCTTC
v_gene: TRBV5-8; abundance: NA; j_gene: TRBJ2-5; d_gene: NA; CDR3aa: CASSFGRKETQYF; CDR3nt: TGTGCCAGCAGCTTCGGCAGAAAAGAGACCCAGTACTTC
v_gene: TRBV5-1; abundance: NA; j_gene: TRBJ1-1; d_gene: TRBD1; CDR3aa: CASSGDRLTEAFF; CDR3nt: TGCGCCAGCAGCGGGGACAGACTAACTGAAGCTTTCTTT
v_gene: TRBV13; abundance: NA; j_gene: TRBJ2-7; d_gene: NA; CDR3aa: CASSLGNSWDNSYEQYF; CDR3nt: TGTGCCAGCAGCTTAGGAAATAGTTGGGATAACTCCTACGAGCAGTACTTC
v_gene: TRBV5-6; abundance: NA; j_gene: TRBJ1-5; d_gene: NA; CDR3aa: CASSLAARVGQPQHF; CDR3nt: TGTGCCAGCAGCTTGGCCGCGAGAGTCGGTCAGCCCCAGCATTTT
v_gene: TRBV25-1; abundance: NA; j_gene: TRBJ2-6; d_gene: NA; CDR3aa: CASKGSGANVLTF; CDR3nt: TGTGCCAGCAAGGGGTCTGGGGCCAACGTCCTGACTTTC
v_gene: TRBV7-9; abundance: NA; j_gene: TRBJ1-1; d_gene: NA; CDR3aa: CASSLVGNTEAFF; CDR3nt: TGTGCCAGCAGCTTAGTTGGGAACACTGAAGCTTTCTTT
v_gene: TRBV5-1; abundance: NA; j_gene: TRBJ1-6; d_gene: TRBD1; CDR3aa: CASSAGQRNNSPLHF; CDR3nt: TGCGCCAGCAGCGCGGGACAGCGAAATAATTCACCCCTCCACTTT
v_gene: TRBV29-1; abundance: NA; j_gene: TRBJ1-1; d_gene: NA; CDR3aa: CSVEDEGVGTEAFF; CDR3nt: TGCAGCGTTGAAGATGAGGGAGTGGGAACTGAAGCTTTCTTT
v_gene: TRBV30; abundance: NA; j_gene: TRBJ1-4; d_gene: NA; CDR3aa: CASSGPINEKLFF; CDR3nt: TGTGCCTCTTCGGGACCGATTAATGAAAAACTGTTTTTT
v_gene: TRBV5-1; abundance: NA; j_gene: TRBJ1-1; d_gene: NA; CDR3aa: CASSPAGTVNTEAFF; CDR3nt: TGCGCCAGCAGCCCTGCGGGGACGGTGAACACTGAAGCTTTCTTT
v_gene: TRBV7-9; abundance: NA; j_gene: TRBJ2-1; d_gene: TRBD2; CDR3aa: CASSPTSGGSYNEQFF; CDR3nt: TGTGCCAGCAGTCCGACTAGCGGGGGGTCCTACAATGAGCAGTTCTTC
v_gene: TRBV6-1; abundance: NA; j_gene: TRBJ1-1; d_gene: NA; CDR3aa: CASSENPGDYHEAFF; CDR3nt: TGTGCCAGCAGTGAAAATCCGGGAGACTATCACGAAGCTTTCTTT
v_gene: TRBV7-6; abundance: NA; j_gene: TRBJ1-5; d_gene: NA; CDR3aa: CASSCNRLRQPQHF; CDR3nt: TGTGCCAGCAGCTGTAACAGACTGAGACAGCCCCAGCATTTT
v_gene: TRBV11-2; abundance: NA; j_gene: TRBJ2-1; d_gene: NA; CDR3aa: CASSLGLRGAYNEQFF; CDR3nt: TGTGCCAGCAGCCTAGGTTTAAGGGGGGCCTACAATGAGCAGTTCTTC
v_gene: TRBV1; abundance: once; j_gene: TRBJ2-7; d_gene: NA; CDR3aa: CTSSQAAKREGLTPTYEQYF; CDR3nt: TGCACCAGCAGCCAAGCCGCGAAGCGGGAGGGCCTAACCCCCACCTACGAGCAGTACTTC
v_gene: TRBV5-5; abundance: NA; j_gene: TRBJ1-4; d_gene: NA; CDR3aa: CASSPFAQTNEKLFF; CDR3nt: TGTGCCAGCAGCCCTTTCGCCCAAACTAATGAAAAACTGTTTTTT
v_gene: TRBV29-1; abundance: NA; j_gene: TRBJ1-3; d_gene: NA; CDR3aa: CSVEDLGKPGNTIYF; CDR3nt: TGCAGCGTTGAAGATCTCGGTAAACCTGGAAACACCATATATTTT